This T cell receptor (beta chain) emerged from a study of T cells after yellow fever vaccination. Study-level findings and limits: Clonotype sharing between CD4 and CD8 compartments was small. Booster sampling recovered most clones from primary vaccination (96% CD4, 80% to 90% CD8).

The CDR3 length is 14 residues. The V and J ends lost 6 bases and 7 bases, in that order; junction bases with no gene match: 10. Germline V gene data show CDR1 as ENHRY and CDR2 as SYGVKD. This clonotype has only a few counts. What it recognizes is unknown. TCRdb independently ran MiXCR on the 5' RACE reads; one entry per CDR3 protein. This sample has about 500,000 distinct CDR3 sequences, with 17% found just once. V usage is TRBV10-3 and J usage is TRBJ1-1; 8 bases are shared with TRBD1. The sample in question was PBMCs, obtained about 5 days after the first yellow fever vaccination. This clonotype was sampled from a man aged 18 to 35 who received the YFV17D yellow fever vaccine. This CDR3 reads CAISTGGSLLEAFF. DNA for the CDR3: TGTGCCATCAGCACAGGGGGGAGTCTCCTTGAAGCTTTCTTT.